This T cell receptor beta chain was captured in a study of T cells in Graves' hyperthyroidism and ophthalmopathy. V dropped 4 bases and J dropped 3; count of bases not matched to a gene: 10. CDR3 size: 17 residues. The germline CDR1 and CDR2 sequences are ENHRY and SYGVKD. This clonotype has more than one count but fewer than ten. Amplification yielded TCR beta CDR3 regions, with RNA transcripts as the source. The HTBI primer set drove a first-round RT-PCR of the TCR CDR3. In TCRdb, the multiplex PCR reads were re-called with MiXCR into one record per CDR3 protein. The repertoire includes about 420,000 distinct CDR3 sequences, 12% to 15% of them detected once, and roughly 4.8% sits in the top ten.

The sample taken for sequencing was blood. V and J are TRBV10-3 and TRBJ1-4; 8 nucleotides match TRBD1. The receptor's source is a woman aged 18-30 years with Graves' hyperthyroidism. CDR3 in amino acids: CAISGSLVDRANEKLFF. CDR3 sequence (DNA): TGTGCCATCAGTGGTAGTCTCGTGGACAGGGCTAATGAAAAACTGTTTTTT.